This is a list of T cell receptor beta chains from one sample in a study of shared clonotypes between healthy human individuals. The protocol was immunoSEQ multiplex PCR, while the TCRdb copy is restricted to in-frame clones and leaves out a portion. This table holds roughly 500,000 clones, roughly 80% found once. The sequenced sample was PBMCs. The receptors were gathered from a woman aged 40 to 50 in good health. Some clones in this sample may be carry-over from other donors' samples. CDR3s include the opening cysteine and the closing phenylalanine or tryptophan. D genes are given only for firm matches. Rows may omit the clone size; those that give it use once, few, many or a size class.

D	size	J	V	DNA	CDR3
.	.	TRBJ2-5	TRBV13	TGTGCCAGCAGCTCCCCTCAAGAGACCCAGTACTTC	CASSSPQETQYF
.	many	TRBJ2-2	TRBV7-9	TGTGCCAGCAGCTCGACAGAGAACACCGGGGAGCTGTTTTTT	CASSSTENTGELFF
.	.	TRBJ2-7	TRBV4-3	TGCGCCAGCAGCCAAGCAGCCGAGGTCTCCTACGAGCAGTACTTC	CASSQAAEVSYEQYF
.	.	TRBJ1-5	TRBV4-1	TGCGCCAGCAGCCAAGAACCCGTCGGTCAGCCCCAGCATTTT	CASSQEPVGQPQHF
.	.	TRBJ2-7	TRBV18	TGTGCCAGCTCACCGGGGGCCACGAGCTCCTACGAGCAGTACTTC	CASSPGATSSYEQYF
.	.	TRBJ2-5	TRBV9	TGTGCCAGCAGCCAAGGACAGAATCAAGAGACCCAGTACTTC	CASSQGQNQETQYF
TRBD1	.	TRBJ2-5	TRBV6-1	TGTGCCAGCAGTGAAGGGGGGACAGTCCAAGAGACCCAGTACTTC	CASSEGGTVQETQYF
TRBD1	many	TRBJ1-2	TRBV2	TGTGCCAGCAGTGCTGACAGGGGTGAAGGCTACACCTTC	CASSADRGEGYTF
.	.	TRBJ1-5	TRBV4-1	TGCGCCAGCAGCCAAGACCGCGCAGGGCACAATCAGCCCCAGCATTTT	CASSQDRAGHNQPQHF
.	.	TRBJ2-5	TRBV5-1	TGCGCCAGCAGCTTGGATGGGAGGGGGGACGAGACCCAGTACTTC	CASSLDGRGDETQYF
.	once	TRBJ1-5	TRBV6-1	TGTGCGGTGCAGGGGACGGAAAGGCCCCAGCATTTT	CAVQGTERPQHF
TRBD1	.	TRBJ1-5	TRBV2	TGTGCCAGCGGGGTCGGGACAGGGGGCCTCCAGCCCCAGCATTTT	CASGVGTGGLQPQHF
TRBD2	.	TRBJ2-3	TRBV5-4	TGTGCCAGCAGCCCGAGACTAGCGGGAGTGGGAGATACGCAGTATTTT	CASSPRLAGVGDTQYF
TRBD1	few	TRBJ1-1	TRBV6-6	TGTGCCAGCAGTGAGAGGGACAGGGCTTACACTGAAGCTTTCTTT	CASSERDRAYTEAFF
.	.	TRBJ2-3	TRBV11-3	TGTGCCAGCAGCTTGAATTGGGCGGCAGATACGCAGTATTTT	CASSLNWAADTQYF
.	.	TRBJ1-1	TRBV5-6	TGTGCCAGCAGCTTAAAGAGGGGAACTGAATCTTTCTTT	CASSLKRGTESFF
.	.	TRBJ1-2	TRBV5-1	TGCGCCAGCAGCCAAAGGACAGATAACTATGGCTACACCTTC	CASSQRTDNYGYTF
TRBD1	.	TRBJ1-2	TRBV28	TGTGCCAGCAGTTTCGGGACAGAACCCTATGGCTACACCTTC	CASSFGTEPYGYTF
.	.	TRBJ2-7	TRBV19	TGTGCCAGTAGCCTCAGGGGTGACTCCTACGAGCAGTACTTC	CASSLRGDSYEQYF
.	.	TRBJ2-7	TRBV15	TGTGCCACCAGCAGAGGGATTTCCTACGAGCAGTACTTC	CATSRGISYEQYF
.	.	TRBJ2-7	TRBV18	TGTGCCAGCTCCCCGACGGTGGGGCGTGGGGAGCAGTACTTC	CASSPTVGRGEQYF
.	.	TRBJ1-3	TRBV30	TGTGCCTGGAGTATGGCTAGCCTGGGAAACACCATATATTTT	CAWSMASLGNTIYF
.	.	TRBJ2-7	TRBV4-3	TGCGCCAGCAGCCAGGGATTATCGGGACTCCTGGCCGAGCAGCACTTC	CASSQGLSGLLAEQHF
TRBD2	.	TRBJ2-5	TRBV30	TGTGCCTGGAGGGGGACCCTTCCAGCGGGAGGGCCCTTAGAGACCCAGTACTTC	CAWRGTLPAGGPLETQYF
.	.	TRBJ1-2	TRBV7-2	TGTGCCAGCAGCCCCGACAGTATGAGCTATGGCTACACCTTC	CASSPDSMSYGYTF
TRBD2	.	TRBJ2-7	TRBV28	TGTGCCAGCAGCGTGACTAGCGGGAGGGCATTTGGATCCTACGAGCAGTACTTC	CASSVTSGRAFGSYEQYF
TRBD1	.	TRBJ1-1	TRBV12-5	TGTGCTAGTGGGCTAAACAGGGGAGGCACTGAAGCTTTCTTT	CASGLNRGGTEAFF
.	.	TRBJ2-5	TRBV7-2	TGTGCCAGCAGCTTTGGTGGGAGACGGGAGACCCAGTACTTC	CASSFGGRRETQYF
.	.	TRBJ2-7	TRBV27	TGTGCCAGCAGTTTTATTCGGGACACGAATCCCTACGAGCAGTACTTC	CASSFIRDTNPYEQYF
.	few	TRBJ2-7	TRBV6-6	TGTGCCAGCAGGGAGCTACGTCGGTTGGACGAGCAGTACTTC	CASRELRRLDEQYF
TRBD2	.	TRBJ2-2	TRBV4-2	TGTGCCAGCAGCCAAGATCCGGGACTAGCGGGAGGGCCAGCCGGGGAGCTGTTTTTT	CASSQDPGLAGGPAGELFF
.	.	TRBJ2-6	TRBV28	TGTGCCAGCAGCAGGGAGGTAGGGGCCAACGTCCTGACTTTC	CASSREVGANVLTF
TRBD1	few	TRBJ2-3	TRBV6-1	TGTGCCAGCAGTGGGACAGGGGGCGCAGATACGCAGTATTTT	CASSGTGGADTQYF
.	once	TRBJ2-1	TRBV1	TGCACCAGCAGCCAAGCCGGGACTAGCGGGGGTAGCTCCTACAATGAGCAGTTCTTC	CTSSQAGTSGGSSYNEQFF
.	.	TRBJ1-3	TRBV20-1	TGCAGTGCCAAAGGTGGAAACACCATATATTTT	CSAKGGNTIYF
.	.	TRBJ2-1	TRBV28	TGTGCCAGCAGTCCTCGCCTTGAGCAGTTCTTC	CASSPRLEQFF
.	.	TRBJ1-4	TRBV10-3	TGTGCCATCAGTGTTGGTGAAAAACTGTTTTTT	CAISVGEKLFF
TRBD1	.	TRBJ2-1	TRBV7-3	TGTGCCAGCAGCTTAGCCCGGACAGGGGATGAGCAGTTCTTC	CASSLARTGDEQFF
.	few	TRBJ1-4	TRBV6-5	TGTGCCAGCAGGGGGGTGGCTACTAATGAAAAACTGTTTTTT	CASRGVATNEKLFF
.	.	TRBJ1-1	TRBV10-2	TGCGCCAGCAGTCTGCAGAACACTGAAGCTTTCTTT	CASSLQNTEAFF
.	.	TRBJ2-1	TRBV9	TGTGCCAGCAGCGTAGCCAGGCTGAGCTCCTACAATGAGCAGTTCTTC	CASSVARLSSYNEQFF
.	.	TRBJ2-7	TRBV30	TGTGCCTGTAACGCCAATCTCTCCTACGAGCAGTACTTC	CACNANLSYEQYF
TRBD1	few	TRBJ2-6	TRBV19	TGTGCCAGCGAGGACAGGGTGGGATCTGGGGCCAACGTCCTGACTTTC	CASEDRVGSGANVLTF
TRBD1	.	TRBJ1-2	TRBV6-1	TGTGCCAGCAGTGAATCCCCGGGACAGGGGTATGGCTACACCTTC	CASSESPGQGYGYTF
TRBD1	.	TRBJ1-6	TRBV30	TGTGCCTGGAGTTGGACAGGGGATTATTCACCCCTCCACTTT	CAWSWTGDYSPLHF
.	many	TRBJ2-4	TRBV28	TGTGCCAGCAGCCGACAGCTTGGGATTCAGTACTTC	CASSRQLGIQYF
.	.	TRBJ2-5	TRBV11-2	TGTGCCAGCAGCTCTCGACTTGGGGGGAAGACCCAGTACTTC	CASSSRLGGKTQYF
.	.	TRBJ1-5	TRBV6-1	TGTGCCAGCAGTGAGCACGGCCCCGGGGAGCCCCAGCATTTT	CASSEHGPGEPQHF
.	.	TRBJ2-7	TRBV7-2	TGTGCCAGCGGCACCCGGGACAAGCAGTACTTC	CASGTRDKQYF
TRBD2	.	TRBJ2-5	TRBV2	TGTGCCAGCAGTGGGGCTAGCGGGAGTTCCCAAGAGACCCAGTACTTC	CASSGASGSSQETQYF
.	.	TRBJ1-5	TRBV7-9	TGTGCCAGCAGCCCGACACGGGACCAGCCCCAGCATTTT	CASSPTRDQPQHF
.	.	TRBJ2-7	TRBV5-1	TGCGCCAGCAGCAGTACTGGGCAGAACTACGAGCAGTACTTC	CASSSTGQNYEQYF
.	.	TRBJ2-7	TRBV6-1	TGTGCCAGCAGTCAGAAAGGCCACGAGCAGTACTTC	CASSQKGHEQYF
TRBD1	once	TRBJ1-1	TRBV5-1	TGCGCCAGCAACGACAGGGGAGACACTGAAGCTTTCTTT	CASNDRGDTEAFF
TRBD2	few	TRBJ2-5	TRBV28	TGTGCCAGCAGTTTCGCTAGCGGGAGGGTCGGGGCCCAGTACTTC	CASSFASGRVGAQYF
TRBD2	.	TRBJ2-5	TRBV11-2	TGTGCCAGCAGTTCTAGCGGGAGGGCCGACAGGGTCAAGGAGACCCAGTACTTC	CASSSSGRADRVKETQYF
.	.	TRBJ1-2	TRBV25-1	TGTGCCAGCAGTGGTGTTACCGGACGGGCGGTCTATGGCTACACCTTC	CASSGVTGRAVYGYTF